A selection of T cell receptor beta chains follows, all from one sample in a study of T cells in Graves' hyperthyroidism and ophthalmopathy. From the multiplex PCR reads, TCRdb called clonotypes with MiXCR, one entry per CDR3 protein. The sample holds some 300,000 distinct CDR3 sequences, 16% seen once. Sequencing used blood. Every receptor here comes from a man younger than 40 with Graves' hyperthyroidism. Each CDR3 is given with its conserved first and last residue. A D gene is named only where the DNA matches it firmly. Some rows mark clone size as missing; the rest say once, few, many or name a class of expanded clone.

j_gene | v_gene | d_gene | abundance | CDR3nt | CDR3aa
TRBJ2-7 | TRBV28 | TRBD1 | many | TGTGCCAGCAGTTCTCCGGGACAGACCTACGAGCAGTACTTC | CASSSPGQTYEQYF
TRBJ2-7 | TRBV6-1 | TRBD2 | - | TGTGCCAGCAGCTGGGGGGGTAGCGGGTTTCCCTACGAGCAGTACTTC | CASSWGGSGFPYEQYF
TRBJ2-3 | TRBV9 | TRBD2 | few | TGTGCCAGCAGCGAGGGACTAGCGGGAGTGGCAGATACGCAGTATTTT | CASSEGLAGVADTQYF
TRBJ2-7 | TRBV5-8 | - | many | TGTGCCAGCAGCGGTGACTCCGCGCCCTACGAGCAGTACTTC | CASSGDSAPYEQYF
TRBJ2-6 | TRBV29-1 | - | - | TGCAGCGTTAAGGTCTCTGGGGCCAACGTCCTGACTTTC | CSVKVSGANVLTF
TRBJ2-3 | TRBV5-5 | - | - | TGTGCCAGCAGCTCCAGGACTGCGCTCGGCACAGATACGCAGTATTTT | CASSSRTALGTDTQYF
TRBJ2-1 | TRBV5-1 | TRBD2 | many | TGCGCCAGCAGCTTGGATAGCGGGGGAGTTGAGCAGTTCTTC | CASSLDSGGVEQFF
TRBJ1-5 | TRBV20-1 | TRBD1 | - | TGCAGTGCTAGTAAGGGACAGACCTATCAGCCCCAGCATTTT | CSASKGQTYQPQHF
TRBJ1-3 | TRBV2 | - | once | TGTGCCAGCAGCACGGGACCCGCCGAAGGAAACACCATATATTTT | CASSTGPAEGNTIYF
TRBJ2-3 | TRBV24-1 | - | many | TGTGCCACCAGTGATTCCGGCGGTCGGGTCTTAACAACCCTAACAGATACGCAGTATTTT | CATSDSGGRVLTTLTDTQYF
TRBJ1-5 | TRBV7-3 | - | - | TGTGCCAGCAGCGTGCAGGCTGGTCAGCCCCAGCATTTT | CASSVQAGQPQHF
TRBJ2-1 | TRBV9 | TRBD2 | few | TGTGCCAGCAGCGTAGGTCCCCGGGAGGGCCAAAATGAGCAGTTCTTC | CASSVGPREGQNEQFF
TRBJ1-5 | TRBV5-1 | - | few | TGCGCCAGCAGCCCTCTGGGAGGGAGCAATCAGCCCCAGCATTTT | CASSPLGGSNQPQHF
TRBJ2-2 | TRBV28 | - | few | TGTGCCAGCAGTTTGTGGGCAGCTACAACCGGGGAGCTGTTTTTT | CASSLWAATTGELFF
TRBJ2-1 | TRBV5-1 | TRBD2 | few | TGCGCCAGCAGCTTGGATGCGACTAGCGGGCGGGAGCAGTTCTTC | CASSLDATSGREQFF
TRBJ2-7 | TRBV6-1 | TRBD1 | many | TGTGCCAGCACTTTACTCGGGACAGGAGACTACGAGCAGTACTTC | CASTLLGTGDYEQYF
TRBJ2-1 | TRBV7-8 | TRBD2 | few | TGTGCCAGCAGCTTAGATGGGCGCTGGACTAGCGGGGTAAATGAGCAGTTCTTC | CASSLDGRWTSGVNEQFF
TRBJ2-6 | TRBV6-4 | TRBD1 | - | TGTGCCAGCAGTTACTCGAAAGGAAGGGGTCGGGGACCCAGGGGGTTTGGGGCCAACGTCCTGACTTTC | CASSYSKGRGRGPRGFGANVLTF
TRBJ2-1 | TRBV6-1 | - | many | TGTGCCAGCACCAAAGAGGGCGGAAATGAGCAGTTCTTC | CASTKEGGNEQFF
TRBJ2-3 | TRBV9 | TRBD2 | few | TGTGCCAGCAGCCCATCCACGGGACTAGGGACAGATACGCAGTATTTT | CASSPSTGLGTDTQYF
TRBJ2-1 | TRBV5-1 | TRBD2 | few | TGCGCCAGCAGCTCTAAACTAGCGGGAGACTACAATGAGCAGTTCTTC | CASSSKLAGDYNEQFF
TRBJ1-4 | TRBV11-3 | - | few | TGTGCCAGCAGCGAAAGGGTGGAAGCTAATGAAAAACTGTTTTTT | CASSERVEANEKLFF
TRBJ1-2 | TRBV19 | - | few | TGTGCCAGTAGTCCTGGGACATTTGGCTACACCTTC | CASSPGTFGYTF
TRBJ2-3 | TRBV11-2 | - | few | TGTGCCAGCAGCTACAGGATACCCACAGATACGCAGTATTTT | CASSYRIPTDTQYF
TRBJ1-2 | TRBV7-2 | - | - | TGTGCCAGCAGCTTAGGAGCAGAAACCTATGGCTACATCTTC | CASSLGAETYGYIF
TRBJ2-7 | TRBV28 | TRBD1 | many | TGTGCCAGCACCCAGGGACAGGGACGCTACGAGCAGTACTTC | CASTQGQGRYEQYF
TRBJ1-3 | TRBV28 | - | many | TGTGCCAGCAGTCTCCCCGAAGGGTCTGGAAACACCATATATTTT | CASSLPEGSGNTIYF
TRBJ2-7 | TRBV27 | TRBD2 | few | TGTGCCAGCAGTTATACTAGCGGGAGCTCCTACGAGCAGTACTTC | CASSYTSGSSYEQYF
TRBJ2-1 | TRBV5-1 | TRBD2 | few | TGCGCCAGCAGCTTAGTAGCGGGAGGGAGAAATGAGCAGTTCTTC | CASSLVAGGRNEQFF
TRBJ1-2 | TRBV24-1 | - | many | TGTGCCACCAGTCCCGGAGGGATCTATGGCTACACCTTC | CATSPGGIYGYTF
TRBJ2-7 | TRBV3-1 | TRBD1 | - | TGTGCCAGCAGCGGGGCCGGGGACAGGGACTACGAGCAGTACTTC | CASSGAGDRDYEQYF
TRBJ2-3 | TRBV14 | TRBD1 | - | TGTGCCAGCAGCCAAGACGGGACAGGCTTCTGGGATACGCAGTATTTT | CASSQDGTGFWDTQYF
TRBJ1-5 | TRBV10-3 | - | many | TGTGCCATCAGTGACCGGGGGCTAAGCAATCAGCCCCAGCATTTT | CAISDRGLSNQPQHF
TRBJ2-3 | TRBV10-3 | TRBD2 | few | TGTGCCATCAGTGAGTCGGGGACTAGCGGAACACCCAGCACAGATACGCAGTATTTT | CAISESGTSGTPSTDTQYF
TRBJ2-1 | TRBV20-1 | - | - | TGCAGTGCTAGGGAAGGGAGTCCCTACAATGAGCAGTTCTTC | CSAREGSPYNEQFF
TRBJ1-4 | TRBV3-1 | TRBD1 | - | TGTGCCAGCAGCACCCGACAGGGCTTGAAACTGTTTTTT | CASSTRQGLKLFF
TRBJ2-1 | TRBV3-1 | TRBD2 | many | TGTGCCAGCAGCCGGGGACTAGCGGCTTACAATGAGCAGTTCTTC | CASSRGLAAYNEQFF
TRBJ1-3 | TRBV10-3 | - | many | TGTGCCATCAGTGAACAGGGTTCTGGAAACACCATATATTTT | CAISEQGSGNTIYF
TRBJ2-3 | TRBV12-3/TRBV12-4 | TRBD2 | many | TGTGCCAGCAGTTTAGGGACTAGCGGGTCACAGTATTTT | CASSLGTSGSQYF
TRBJ2-3 | TRBV6-2/TRBV6-3 | - | many | TGTGCCAGCAGTAATAGCCCTGGGGGCGCCACAGATACGCAGTATTTT | CASSNSPGGATDTQYF
TRBJ2-3 | TRBV20-1 | - | many | TGCAGTGCTAGAGGTGGGGGCACAGATACGCAGTATTTT | CSARGGGTDTQYF
TRBJ2-7 | TRBV28 | TRBD1 | many | TGTGCCAGCAGTTTCCTGGGACAGACCTACGAGCAGTACTTC | CASSFLGQTYEQYF
TRBJ2-2 | TRBV11-2 | - | many | TGTGCCATCACAGTCACCGGGGAGCTGTTTTTT | CAITVTGELFF
TRBJ2-5 | TRBV5-1 | - | many | TGCGCCAGCAGCTCCGCGGCCAGCGGCCAAGAGACCCAGTACTTC | CASSSAASGQETQYF
TRBJ2-7 | TRBV7-9 | - | many | TGTGCCAGCAGCTTGGACCTGGAGGGGAACGAGCAGTACTTC | CASSLDLEGNEQYF
TRBJ2-5 | TRBV20-1 | - | - | TGCAGTGCTAGGTCCCCTGCGGAGACCCAGTACTTC | CSARSPAETQYF
TRBJ2-1 | TRBV12-3/TRBV12-4 | TRBD2 | many | TGTGCCAGCAGTTCCGTCACTAGCGGATCCTACAATGAGCAGTTCTTC | CASSSVTSGSYNEQFF
TRBJ1-1 | TRBV6-5 | - | many | TGTGCCAGCAGTCCTCGGGACGCAGGGAGCACTGAAGCTTTCTTT | CASSPRDAGSTEAFF
TRBJ1-1 | TRBV28 | - | many | TGTGCCAGCAGTTTTGGGGCAGGCCCCACTGAAGCTTTCTTT | CASSFGAGPTEAFF
TRBJ2-3 | TRBV28 | - | few | TGTGCCAGCAGTTTAAACTTAGTTCCTAGCACAGATACGCAGTATTTT | CASSLNLVPSTDTQYF
TRBJ2-1 | TRBV20-1 | TRBD2 | many | TGCAGTGCTAGATCTAGCGGGGGAGCCCGCGGCTACAATGAGCAGTTCTTC | CSARSSGGARGYNEQFF
TRBJ1-5 | TRBV27 | TRBD1 | - | TGTGCCAGCAGTTTCTACAGGGGGCATCAGCCCCAGCATTTT | CASSFYRGHQPQHF